This T cell receptor beta chain came from a study of blood T cell repertoires in COVID-19. Study as a whole: Italy, Spain and the United States were the sources of the convalescent and acute COVID-19 samples. The cDNA or gDNA used as material had been derived from T cells, B-cell-depleted T cells, or PBMCs.

Source study methods: By means of reference gene primer amplification, nucleated cell counts were estimated. The protocol was immunoSEQ multiplex PCR, while the TCRdb copy is restricted to in-frame clones and leaves out a portion. V, J and clone size are those of that table, while D and trimming were read from the DNA. The sample has tens of thousands of clones; around 80% are singletons. CDR1 is SGHRS and CDR2 is YFSETQ in the germline V gene. The CDR3 has 17 amino acids. The V gene end was trimmed by 0 bases and the J gene end by 1 base; junction bases not matched to a gene: 8. The specimen sequenced was peripheral blood. The clonotype originates from a woman aged 55 to 70 with acute or convalescent COVID-19. V is TRBV5-1 and J is TRBJ1-1, with 8 positions matching TRBD1. The DNA for the CDR3 is TGCGCCAGCAGCTTGGGGCAGGGGGCGGCTTCGAACACTGAAGCTTTCTTT. Protein sequence: CASSLGQGAASNTEAFF.